This T cell receptor beta chain stems from a study of T cells in Graves' hyperthyroidism and ophthalmopathy. Study findings and constraints: From stable hyperthyroidism, ophthalmopathy was set apart by a 13 V-J model.

CDR3 size: 15 residues. Trimming cost V 6 bases and J 0 bases, with 18 bases left between them. Germline loops: CDR1 SQVTM, CDR2 ANQGSEA. Note on this clonotype: Its antigen is as yet unknown.

PBMCs were collected from an approximately 9.3 ml volume of fresh peripheral blood. RNA transcripts served as the template for amplifying TCR beta CDR3 regions. Researchers ran a first-round RT-PCR on the TCR CDR3 using the HTBI primer set. From the multiplex PCR reads, TCRdb called clonotypes with MiXCR, one entry per CDR3 protein. There are roughly 250,000 distinct CDR3 sequences in the sample; 22% occur only once, and about 60% lies in the top ten. The rearrangement uses TRBV29-1 and TRBJ2-7; the D gene is possibly TRBD2 (6 bases). This TCR was sampled from a man in his thirties or forties with Graves' ophthalmopathy. Input material: blood. The CDR3 DNA reads TGCAGCGTGGCCACTTTTAGCGGACGCTCCTACGAGCAGTACTTC. Amino acids: CSVATFSGRSYEQYF.